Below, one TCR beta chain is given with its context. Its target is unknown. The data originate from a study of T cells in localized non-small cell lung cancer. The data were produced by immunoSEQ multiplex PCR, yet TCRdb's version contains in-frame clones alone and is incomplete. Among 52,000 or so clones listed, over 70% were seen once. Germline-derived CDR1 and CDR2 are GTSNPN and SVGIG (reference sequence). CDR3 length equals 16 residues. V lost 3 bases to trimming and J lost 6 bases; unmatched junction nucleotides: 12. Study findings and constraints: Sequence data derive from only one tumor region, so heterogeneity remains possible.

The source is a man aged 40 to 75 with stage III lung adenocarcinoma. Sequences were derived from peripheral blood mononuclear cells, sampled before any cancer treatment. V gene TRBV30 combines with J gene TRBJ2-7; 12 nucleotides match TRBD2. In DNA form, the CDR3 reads TGTGCCTGGAGGGAACCCTCTAGCGGGAGGGCCCCCGAGCAGTACTTC. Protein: CAWREPSSGRAPEQYF.